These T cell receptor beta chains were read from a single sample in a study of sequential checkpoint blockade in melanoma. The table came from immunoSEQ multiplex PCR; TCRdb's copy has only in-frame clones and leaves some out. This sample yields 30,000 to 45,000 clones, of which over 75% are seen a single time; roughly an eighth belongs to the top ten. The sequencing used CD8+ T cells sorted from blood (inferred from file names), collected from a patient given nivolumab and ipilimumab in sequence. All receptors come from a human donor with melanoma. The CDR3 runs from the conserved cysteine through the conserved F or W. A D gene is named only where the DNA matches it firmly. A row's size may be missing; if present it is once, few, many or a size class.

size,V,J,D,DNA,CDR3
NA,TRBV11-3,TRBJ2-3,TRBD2,TGTGCCAGCAGCTTAGTAGCGGGAGTTGAGACAGATACGCAGTATTTT,CASSLVAGVETDTQYF
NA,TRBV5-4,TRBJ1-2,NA,TGTGCCAGCAGCTTGGCAGGCCCGGGGGGCTACACCTTC,CASSLAGPGGYTF
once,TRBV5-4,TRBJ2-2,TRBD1,TGTGCCAGCAGCCGGCAATCGACAGGGGGCTATACCGGGGAGCTGTTTTTT,CASSRQSTGGYTGELFF
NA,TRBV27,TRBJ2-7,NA,TGTGCCAGCAGTTTTAGTCTTCCTTTCTACGAGCAGTACTTC,CASSFSLPFYEQYF
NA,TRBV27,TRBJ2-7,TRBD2,TGTGCCAGCAGTTTATCGGGAGGGGACTCCTCCTACGAGCAGTACTTC,CASSLSGGDSSYEQYF
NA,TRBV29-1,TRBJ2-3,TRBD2,TGCAGCGTTGAAGTCGCTAGCGGGAGGGCAGATACGCAGTATTTT,CSVEVASGRADTQYF
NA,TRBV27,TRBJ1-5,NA,TGTGCCAGCAGTTTAATGGGGGGGACGGAGCTTTGGACCCAGCATTTT,CASSLMGGTELWTQHF
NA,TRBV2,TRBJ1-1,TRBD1,TGTGCCAGCAGTGTGGGACAGGGGGTCAGTGAAGCTTTCTTT,CASSVGQGVSEAFF
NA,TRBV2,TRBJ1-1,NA,TGTGCCAGCAGTGCCCTATTTCTGGAAGCTTTCTTT,CASSALFLEAFF
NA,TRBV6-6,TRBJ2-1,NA,TGTGCCAGCAGTCATACGATCCCCGGGGAGCAGTTCTTC,CASSHTIPGEQFF
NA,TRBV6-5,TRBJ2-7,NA,TGTGCCAGCAGTTACAGGGACTCAGCCTACGAGCAGTACTTC,CASSYRDSAYEQYF
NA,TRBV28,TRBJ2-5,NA,TGTGCCAGCAGCCTGACCGGTAGCGATAAAGAGACCCAGTACTTC,CASSLTGSDKETQYF
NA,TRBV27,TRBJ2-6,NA,TGTGCCAGCAGTTTCGAGGGCTCTGGGGCCAACGTCCTGACTTTC,CASSFEGSGANVLTF
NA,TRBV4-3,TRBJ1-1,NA,TGCGCCAGCAGCCAAGTAAGCAGGGATACTGAAGCTTTCTTT,CASSQVSRDTEAFF
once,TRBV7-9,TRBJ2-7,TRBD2,TGTGCCAGCGGGAGCGGGAGTGCCTACGAGCAGTACTTC,CASGSGSAYEQYF
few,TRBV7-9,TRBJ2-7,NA,TGTGCCAGCAGTTCGGAGGTGGCAGGTTCCTACGAGCAGTACTTC,CASSSEVAGSYEQYF
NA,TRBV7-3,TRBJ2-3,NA,TGTGCCAGCAGCTCCCCCGGAGATACGCAGTATTTT,CASSSPGDTQYF
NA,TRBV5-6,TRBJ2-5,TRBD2,TGTGCCAGCAGCTTGAGCCCCGGGGGGACCCAAGAGACCCAGTACTTC,CASSLSPGGTQETQYF
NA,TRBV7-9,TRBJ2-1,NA,TGTGCCAGCAGCTTAATCCCTTCCAGGGACAATGAGCAGTTCTTC,CASSLIPSRDNEQFF